Presented here are 21 T cell receptor beta chains from one specimen sequenced in a study of blood T cells in healthy people across ages (dated by TCRdb to the mid-2010s). Library preparation employed 5' RACE. Sequenced using an Illumina HiSeq 2500. A second PCR of roughly 7 to 12 cycles was performed with a sample-barcoded 5' primer and a J-beta primer mix. The public reads were reanalyzed by TCRdb: fastp trimming at Q25, MiXCR alignment, in-frame beta chains only. Here each entry gathers all rows of one CDR3 protein and keeps the most common genes and DNA. This sample gives over 1,500,000 distinct CDR3 sequences in total; about 50% of them show up just once. The top ten hold around 2.1% of the sample. The sequencing sample was made of blood. The source of these receptors is a woman in her thirties or forties in good health.

The V gene is TRBV6-2 or TRBV6-3, the J gene TRBJ2-3; no definite D call. V was cut by 8 bases and J by 14 bases, with 14 bases left in between. The CDR3 length is 10 residues. Looked up from germline, CDR1 is MNHEY and CDR2 is SVGEGT. CDR3 in amino acids: CASGGSTAYF. The CDR3 DNA reads as TGTGCCAGCGGTGGCAGCACCGCGTATTTT.

This chain links TRBV7-9 with TRBJ1-4; 9 nucleotides agree with TRBD1. Trimming at V came to 3 bases and at J to 7 bases, leaving 6 bases not matched to a gene. The germline CDR1 and CDR2 sequences are SEHNR and FQNEAQ (reference sequence). The CDR3 is 15 amino acids. The CDR3 DNA reads TGTGCCAGCAGCTTCCCAGACAGGGGGAGTGAAAAACTGTTTTTT. This sequence encodes CASSFPDRGSEKLFF. Variable domain in full (rest from reference TRBV7-9 and TRBJ1-4): DTGVSQNPRHKITKRGQNVTFRCDPISEHNRLYWYRQTLGQGPEFLTYFQNEAQLEKSRLLSDRFSAERPKGSFSTLEIQRTEQGDSAMYLCASSFPDRGSEKLFFGSGTQLSVL.

This chain joins TRBV6-5 and TRBJ1-1; D call uncertain. Trimming left V 2 bases short and J 7 bases short, with 5 bases between. The CDR3 sequence is 11 residues long. Germline V gives CDR1 MNHEY, CDR2 SVGAGI. The CDR3 region has the DNA TGTGCCAGCAGTTACAATTTTGAAGCTTTCTTT. Translated, it gives CASSYNFEAFF.

The CDR3 protein is CASSPDRGRISRQYF. As DNA, the CDR3 is TGCGCCAGCAGCCCTGACCGGGGACGGATATCTCGGCAGTATTTT. The J gene is TRBJ2-3, the V gene TRBV5-1, with D possibly called TRBD1 or TRBD2 (5 bases each). The CDR3 extends over 15 amino acids. V was trimmed by 4 bases and J by 11 bases, leaving 23 bases between them. Germline V gene sequence: CDR1 SGHRS, CDR2 YFSETQ.

The genes are TRBV6-2 or TRBV6-3 and TRBJ2-1; TRBD2 matches 9 bases. Trimming at V came to 6 bases and at J to 7 bases, leaving 7 bases not matched to a gene. This CDR3 has 14 residues. Germline V gene sequence: CDR1 MNHEY, CDR2 SVGEGT. The CDR3 region is CASSHGLARNEQFF. CDR3 nucleotide sequence: TGTGCCAGCAGCCACGGACTAGCGAGGAATGAGCAGTTCTTC.

This clonotype was picked up one time. V usage is TRBV7-8 and J usage is TRBJ2-2, with D uncertain. The germline V gene has CDR1 SGHVS and CDR2 FQNEAQ. V lost 2 bases to trimming and J lost 6 bases, with 13 bases between them. The CDR3 is 15 amino acids. The chain's CDR3 is CASSLLSLAAGELFF. The CDR3 region has the DNA TGTGCCAGCAGCTTACTCTCGCTGGCGGCCGGGGAGCTGTTTTTT.

The J gene is TRBJ2-1, the V gene TRBV7-2; D not certain. CDR3 length: 15 residues. V lost 5 bases and J 1 base, leaving 12 bases between the germline ends. Germline V lookup: CDR1 SGHTA, CDR2 FQGNSA. Here the CDR3 DNA reads TGTGCCAGCAGCCCACAGACGCGGTCCTACAATGAGCAGTTCTTC. Its protein product is CASSPQTRSYNEQFF.

The CDR3 DNA is TGTGCCATCTGGGACCTTACGGAGCGGACCCAGTACTTC. Amino acids: CAIWDLTERTQYF. This chain joins TRBV6-2 or TRBV6-3 and TRBJ2-7; D tentatively reads TRBD1 or TRBD2 (5 bases each). The J call may not be correct, given that the DNA end is closer to TRBJ2-5. Per germline, CDR1 MNHEY and CDR2 SVGEGT. The CDR3 is made up of 13 amino acids.

The sample holds one count of this clonotype. J is TRBJ1-1 and V is TRBV7-2, with unresolved D. Per germline, CDR1 SGHTA and CDR2 FQGNSA. V shed 2 bases and J shed 2 bases, with 9 bases lying between them. This CDR3 has 14 amino acids. This chain's CDR3 is CASSLLPDNTEAFF. The DNA for the CDR3 is TGTGCCAGCAGCTTACTCCCAGATAACACTGAAGCTTTCTTT.

This rearrangement joins TRBV7-2 to TRBJ1-2, with 7 bases matching TRBD1. This CDR3 is built from 15 residues. Germline V gives CDR1 SGHTA, CDR2 FQGNSA. V shed 5 bases and J 4 bases; nucleotides not matched to a gene: 10. The CDR3 spells CASSPETGYGYGYTF. In DNA form, the CDR3 reads TGTGCCAGCAGCCCGGAGACAGGGTACGGCTATGGCTACACCTTC.

This clonotype was counted only a few times. The chain carries TRBV28 and TRBJ2-3; D possibly corresponds to TRBD2 (6 bases). CDR3 length: 16 residues. The V end was cut by 5 bases, the J end by 4 bases, with 19 bases between. Germline-derived CDR1 and CDR2 are MDHEN and SYDVKM. This CDR3 reads CASSPPWGEGADTQYF. The CDR3 region has the DNA TGTGCCAGCAGTCCCCCATGGGGGGAAGGAGCAGATACGCAGTATTTT.

V and J are TRBV7-2 and TRBJ1-6; D uncertain. This CDR3 spans 14 amino acids. The germline V and J ends were trimmed by 1 base and 10 bases, with 11 bases remaining between them. Germline loops: CDR1 SGHTA, CDR2 FQGNSA. In DNA, the CDR3 is TGTGCCAGCAGCTTAGTTCCCAAGGGCTCACCCCTCCACTTT. Translated: CASSLVPKGSPLHF.

The genes are TRBV20-1 and TRBJ1-2; D is possibly TRBD1 (5 bases). The CDR3 consists of 12 residues. V was shortened by 0 bases and J by 7 bases, with 9 bases between the two germline ends. Germline V gene sequence: CDR1 DFQATT, CDR2 SNEGSKA (reference sequence). CDR3 region: CSARDDSIGYTF. CDR3 nucleotide sequence: TGCAGTGCTAGAGACGACAGCATTGGCTACACCTTC.

This clonotype was seen more than once but under ten times. The rearrangement uses TRBV12-3 or TRBV12-4 and TRBJ1-1; TRBD1 aligns across 7 bases. CDR3 length: 11 residues. The V segment lost 6 bases and the J segment 6 bases; nucleotides outside the gene matches: 1. CDR3 region: CASRTGPEAFF. DNA for the CDR3: TGTGCCAGCAGGACAGGGCCTGAAGCTTTCTTT.

This sequence joins TRBV10-3 and TRBJ2-5, with D perhaps matching TRBD1 (6 bases). The CDR3 is 17 residues long. The germline CDR1 and CDR2 sequences are ENHRY and SYGVKD. Between the trimmed V and J ends, which lost 3 bases and 2 bases, there was a span of 19 bases. In DNA, the CDR3 is TGTGCCATCAGTGATTTCGTGGGGGCCCGGGGACAAGAGACCCAGTACTTC. As protein: CAISDFVGARGQETQYF.

The CDR3 loop reads CRPGPTIGREAFF. CDR3 coding DNA: TGCAGACCGGGCCCTACCATAGGGCGTGAAGCTTTCTTT. V is TRBV20-1 and J is TRBJ1-1, with D unresolved. The length of the CDR3 is 13 residues. Germline V gene sequence: CDR1 DFQATT, CDR2 SNEGSKA (reference sequence).

This clonotype occurred a few times. The chain links TRBV5-1 to TRBJ2-7, with 7 bases aligning to TRBD2. The junction had 6 bases not matched to a gene; V was cut back by 3 bases and J by 0 bases. The CDR3 contains 15 residues. Germline CDR1 reads SGHRS; CDR2 reads YFSETQ. CDR3 residues: CASSWFGGSSYEQYF. CDR3 coding DNA: TGCGCCAGCAGCTGGTTTGGCGGGAGCTCCTACGAGCAGTACTTC. The full variable domain, with the rest looked up from reference TRBV5-1 and TRBJ2-7, is KAGVTQTPRYLIKTRGQQVTLSCSPISGHRSVSWYQQTPGQGLQFLFEYFSETQRNKGNFPGRFSGRQFSNSRSEMNVSTLELGDSALYLCASSWFGGSSYEQYFGPGTRLTVT.

The V call is TRBV28, the J call TRBJ2-3; D possibly corresponds to TRBD2 (5 bases). The CDR3 contains 16 residues. Germline-derived CDR1 and CDR2 are MDHEN and SYDVKM. Deletions cut 6 bases from V and 2 bases from J, with 18 bases between. The CDR3 here is CASRSVRLPPTDTQYF. CDR3 in DNA: TGTGCCAGCAGGTCTGTGAGACTACCACCCACAGATACGCAGTATTTT. Complete variable domain (other parts from reference TRBV28 and TRBJ2-3): DVKVTQSSRYLVKRTGEKVFLECVQDMDHENMFWYRQDPGLGLRLIYFSYDVKMKEKGDIPEGYSVSREKKERFSLILESASTNQTSMYLCASRSVRLPPTDTQYFGPGTRLTVL.

The chain links TRBV11-1 to TRBJ2-1; the match to TRBD1 covers 7 bases. CDR3 size: 15 residues. V was pared by 5 bases and J by 4 bases, with 8 bases of the junction left unmatched. Germline values: CDR1 SGHAT, CDR2 FQDESV (reference sequence). The CDR3 DNA is TGTGCCAGCAGCCGATCGTCGGACAGGTACAATGAGCAGTTCTTC. It is translated as CASSRSSDRYNEQFF.

The V and J genes are TRBV20-1 and TRBJ1-6; 9 positions match TRBD1. Germline-derived CDR1 and CDR2 are DFQATT and SNEGSKA (reference sequence). The CDR3 length is 16 residues. V was pared by 2 bases and J by 9 bases, with 11 bases of the junction left unmatched. CDR3 residues: CSARLPGQGIGSPLHF. As DNA, the CDR3 is TGCAGTGCTAGACTCCCGGGACAGGGAATCGGTTCACCCCTCCACTTT.

J is TRBJ2-7 and V is TRBV11-2; maybe TRBD1 (6 bases). The germline V gene has CDR1 SGHAT and CDR2 FQNNGV. This CDR3 has 15 residues. Trimming left V 5 bases short and J 5 bases short, with 19 bases between. The CDR3 sequence is CASSDPNHGGNEQYF. In nucleotides, the CDR3 is TGTGCCAGCAGCGACCCTAACCATGGGGGCAACGAGCAGTACTTC.